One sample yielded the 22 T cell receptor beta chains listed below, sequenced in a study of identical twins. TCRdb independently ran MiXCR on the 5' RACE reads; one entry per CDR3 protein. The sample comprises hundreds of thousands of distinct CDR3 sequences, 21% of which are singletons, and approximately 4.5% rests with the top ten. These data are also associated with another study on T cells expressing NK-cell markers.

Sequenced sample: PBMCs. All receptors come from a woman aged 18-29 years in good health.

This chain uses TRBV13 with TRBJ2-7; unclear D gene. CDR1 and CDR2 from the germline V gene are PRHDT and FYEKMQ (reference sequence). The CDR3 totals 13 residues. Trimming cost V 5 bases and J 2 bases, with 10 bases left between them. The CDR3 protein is CASSRAVPYEQYF. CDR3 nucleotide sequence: TGTGCCAGCAGCCGGGCAGTACCCTACGAGCAGTACTTC.

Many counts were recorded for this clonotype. The CDR3 nucleotides read TGCAGCGTCAGGACGGATACGCAGTATTTT. Translated, it gives CSVRTDTQYF. V is TRBV29-1 and J is TRBJ2-3; D is unresolved. This CDR3 contains 10 residues. V gave up 6 bases and J gave up 6 bases, with 7 bases separating them. Germline CDR1 and CDR2: SQVTM and ANQGSEA.

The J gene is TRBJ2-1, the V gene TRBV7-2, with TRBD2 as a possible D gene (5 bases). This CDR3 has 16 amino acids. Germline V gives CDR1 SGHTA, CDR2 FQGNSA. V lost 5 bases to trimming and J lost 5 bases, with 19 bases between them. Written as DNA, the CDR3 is TGTGCCAGCAGCCGGAGGCAGGCTATAGGAGACAATGAGCAGTTCTTC. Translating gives CASSRRQAIGDNEQFF.

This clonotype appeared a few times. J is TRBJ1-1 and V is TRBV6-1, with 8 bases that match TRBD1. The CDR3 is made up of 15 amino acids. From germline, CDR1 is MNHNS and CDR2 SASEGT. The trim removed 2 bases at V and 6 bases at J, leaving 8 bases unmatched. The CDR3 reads CASSERDRKGPEAFF. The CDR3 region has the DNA TGTGCCAGCAGTGAAAGGGACAGGAAGGGCCCTGAAGCTTTCTTT.

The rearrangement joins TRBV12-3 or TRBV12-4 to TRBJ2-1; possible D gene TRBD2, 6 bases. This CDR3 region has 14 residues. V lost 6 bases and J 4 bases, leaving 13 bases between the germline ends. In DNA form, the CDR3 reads TGTGCCAGCAGGCCCCGGGACTTATACAATGAGCAGTTCTTC. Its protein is CASRPRDLYNEQFF.

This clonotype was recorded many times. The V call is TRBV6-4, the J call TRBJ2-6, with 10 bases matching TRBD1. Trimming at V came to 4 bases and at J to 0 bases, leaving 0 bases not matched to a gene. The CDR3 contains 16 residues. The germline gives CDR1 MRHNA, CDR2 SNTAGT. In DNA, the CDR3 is TGTGCCAGCAGTGGGACAGGGGGCTCTGGGGCCAACGTCCTGACTTTC. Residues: CASSGTGGSGANVLTF.

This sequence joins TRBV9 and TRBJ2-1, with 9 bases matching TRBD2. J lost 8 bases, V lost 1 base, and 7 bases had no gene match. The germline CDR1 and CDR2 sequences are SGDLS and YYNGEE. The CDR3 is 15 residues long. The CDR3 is CASSVSRPSGDEQFF. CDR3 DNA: TGTGCCAGCAGCGTATCCCGGCCTAGCGGGGATGAGCAGTTCTTC.

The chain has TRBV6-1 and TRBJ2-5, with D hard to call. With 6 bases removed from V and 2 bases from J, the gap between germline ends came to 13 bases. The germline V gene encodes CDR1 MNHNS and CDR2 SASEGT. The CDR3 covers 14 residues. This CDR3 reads CASRRRLIQETQYF. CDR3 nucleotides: TGTGCCAGCAGGCGCCGACTGATACAAGAGACCCAGTACTTC.

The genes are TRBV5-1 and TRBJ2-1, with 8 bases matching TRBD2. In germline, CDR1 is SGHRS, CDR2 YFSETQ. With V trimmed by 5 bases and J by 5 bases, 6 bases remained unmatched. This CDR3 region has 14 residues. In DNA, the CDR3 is TGCGCCAGCAGGCACCTAGCGGGCGACAATGAGCAGTTCTTC. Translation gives CASRHLAGDNEQFF. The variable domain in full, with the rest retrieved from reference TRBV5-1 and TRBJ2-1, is KAGVTQTPRYLIKTRGQQVTLSCSPISGHRSVSWYQQTPGQGLQFLFEYFSETQRNKGNFPGRFSGRQFSNSRSEMNVSTLELGDSALYLCASRHLAGDNEQFFGPGTRLTVL.

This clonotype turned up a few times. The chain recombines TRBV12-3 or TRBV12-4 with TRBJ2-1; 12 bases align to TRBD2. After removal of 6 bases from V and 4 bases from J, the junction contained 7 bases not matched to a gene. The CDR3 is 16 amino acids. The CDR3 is CASSSSLAGGYNEQFF. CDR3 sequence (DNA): TGTGCCAGCAGCTCATCCCTAGCGGGAGGGTACAATGAGCAGTTCTTC.

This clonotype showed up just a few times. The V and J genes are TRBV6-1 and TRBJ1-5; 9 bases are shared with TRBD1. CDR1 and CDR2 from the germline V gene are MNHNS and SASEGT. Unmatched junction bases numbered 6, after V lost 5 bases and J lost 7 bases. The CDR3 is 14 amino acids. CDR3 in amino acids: CASSLGTGYQPQHF. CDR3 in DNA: TGTGCCAGCAGTCTAGGGACAGGGTACCAGCCCCAGCATTTT.

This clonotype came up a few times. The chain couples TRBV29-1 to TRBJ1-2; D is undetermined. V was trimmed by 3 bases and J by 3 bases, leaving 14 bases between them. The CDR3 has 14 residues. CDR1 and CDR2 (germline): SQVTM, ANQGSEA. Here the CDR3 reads CSVESRGSYYGYTF. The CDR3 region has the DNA TGCAGCGTTGAGAGCCGGGGAAGTTACTATGGCTACACCTTC.

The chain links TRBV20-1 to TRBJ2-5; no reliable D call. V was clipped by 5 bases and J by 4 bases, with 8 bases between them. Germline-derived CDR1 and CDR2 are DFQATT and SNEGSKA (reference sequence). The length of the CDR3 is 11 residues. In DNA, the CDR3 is TGCAGTGCTGCCCGGTCAGAGACCCAGTACTTC. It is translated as CSAARSETQYF.

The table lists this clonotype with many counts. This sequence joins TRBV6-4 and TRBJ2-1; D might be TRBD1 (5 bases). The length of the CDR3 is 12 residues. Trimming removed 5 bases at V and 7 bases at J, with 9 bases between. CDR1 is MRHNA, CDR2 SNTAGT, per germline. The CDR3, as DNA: TGTGCCAGCAGTCAGGGAACTAATGAGCAGTTCTTC. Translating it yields CASSQGTNEQFF.

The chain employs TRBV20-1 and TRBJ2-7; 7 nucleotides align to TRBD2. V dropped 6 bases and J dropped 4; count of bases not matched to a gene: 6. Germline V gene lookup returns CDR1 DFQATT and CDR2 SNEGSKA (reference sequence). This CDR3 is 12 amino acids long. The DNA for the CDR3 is TGCAGTGCGAGCGGGATCACGTACGAGCAGTACTTC. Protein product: CSASGITYEQYF.

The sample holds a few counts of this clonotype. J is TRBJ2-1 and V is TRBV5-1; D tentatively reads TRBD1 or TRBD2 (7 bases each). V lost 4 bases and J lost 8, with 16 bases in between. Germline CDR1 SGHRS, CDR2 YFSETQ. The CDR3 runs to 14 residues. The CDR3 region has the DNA TGCGCCAGCAGCCCCTGGGGAGGGGGCGATGAGCAGTTCTTC. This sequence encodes CASSPWGGGDEQFF.

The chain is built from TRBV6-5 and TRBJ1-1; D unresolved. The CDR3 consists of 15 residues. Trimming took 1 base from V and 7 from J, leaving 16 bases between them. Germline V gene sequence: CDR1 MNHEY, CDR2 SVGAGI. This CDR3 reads CASSYYLGDLGEAFF. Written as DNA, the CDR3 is TGTGCCAGCAGTTACTATCTCGGTGACTTGGGTGAAGCTTTCTTT.

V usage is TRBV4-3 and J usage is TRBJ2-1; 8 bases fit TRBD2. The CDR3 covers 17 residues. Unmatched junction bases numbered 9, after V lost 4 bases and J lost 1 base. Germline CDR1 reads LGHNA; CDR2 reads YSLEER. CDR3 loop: CASSPGVAGLSYNEQFF. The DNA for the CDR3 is TGCGCCAGCAGCCCCGGGGTAGCGGGGCTATCCTACAATGAGCAGTTCTTC.

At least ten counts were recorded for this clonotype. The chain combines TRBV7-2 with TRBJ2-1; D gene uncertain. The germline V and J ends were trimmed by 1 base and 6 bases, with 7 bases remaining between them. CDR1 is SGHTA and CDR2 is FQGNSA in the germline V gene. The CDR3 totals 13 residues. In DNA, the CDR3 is TGTGCCAGCAGCTTAGTAGGGTTCAATGAGCAGTTCTTC. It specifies CASSLVGFNEQFF.

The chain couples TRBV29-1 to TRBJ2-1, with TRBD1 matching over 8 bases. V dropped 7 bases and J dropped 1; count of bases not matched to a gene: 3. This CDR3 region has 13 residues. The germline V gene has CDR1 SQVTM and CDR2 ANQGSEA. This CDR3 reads CSGTGGSYNEQFF. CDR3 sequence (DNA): TGCAGCGGCACAGGGGGGTCCTACAATGAGCAGTTCTTC.

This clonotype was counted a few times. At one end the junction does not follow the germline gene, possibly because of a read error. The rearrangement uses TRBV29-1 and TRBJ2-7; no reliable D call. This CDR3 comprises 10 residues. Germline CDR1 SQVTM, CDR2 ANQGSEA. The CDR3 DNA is TGCAGCGTTGAGGACGCCGGCCCCGTTTTC. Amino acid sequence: CSVEDAGPVF.

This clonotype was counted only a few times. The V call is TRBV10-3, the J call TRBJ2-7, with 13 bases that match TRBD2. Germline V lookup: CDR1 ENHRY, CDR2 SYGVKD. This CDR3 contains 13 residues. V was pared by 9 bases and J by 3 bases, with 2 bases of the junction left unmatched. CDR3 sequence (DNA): TGTGCCATTGGGACTAGCGGGAACTACGAGCAGTACTTC. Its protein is CAIGTSGNYEQYF.